This T cell receptor beta chain was captured in a study of T-cell reconstitution after alpha-beta-depleted transplantation in children. The V segment lost 3 bases and the J segment 0 bases; nucleotides outside the gene matches: 8. Looked up from germline, CDR1 is SGHRS and CDR2 is YFSETQ. The CDR3 length is 20 residues. Findings and limits, study-wide: Newly generated T cells supplied most T-cell counts and diversity one year post-transplant. Diversity of TCRbeta at day 60 was high in some patients, arising from surviving recipient T cells and thymic progenitors.

The table lists this clonotype with a few counts. As yet, its antigen is unknown. For TCRbeta, the library was prepared with unique molecular identifiers. TCRdb called the PCR reads again in MiXCR, with one record for every CDR3 protein. The data contain a few hundred thousand distinct CDR3 sequences, under 15% of them seen just once; the ten biggest clones take up around 2%. This clonotype was obtained from a male patient between 10 and 17 years old who had a stem cell transplant for acute myeloid leukemia, so the T cells may come from the graft donor. The chain is built from TRBV5-1 and TRBJ2-2, with TRBD2 matching over 16 bases. Sequencing used PBMCs, mostly from graft donor cells, obtained 360 days after TCRalphabeta/CD19-depleted stem cell transplant. This CDR3 reads CASSSLPGTSGRANTGELFF. The DNA for the CDR3 is TGCGCCAGCAGCTCACTACCCGGGACTAGCGGGAGGGCGAACACCGGGGAGCTGTTTTTT. Supplemented by reference TRBV5-1 and TRBJ2-2, the full variable domain reads KAGVTQTPRYLIKTRGQQVTLSCSPISGHRSVSWYQQTPGQGLQFLFEYFSETQRNKGNFPGRFSGRQFSNSRSEMNVSTLELGDSALYLCASSSLPGTSGRANTGELFFGEGSRLTVL.